The 15 T cell receptor beta chains in this list originate from one sample, sequenced in a study of spatial heterogeneity in lung cancer. Findings and caveats of the study: Tracking of tumor mutation counts was seen in expanded intratumoral alpha and beta TCR counts.

No antigen has been assigned to these receptors. As for time point: sample taken at primary tumor resection. TCRdb processed the 5' RACE reads anew with MiXCR; each CDR3 protein has one entry. The table lists 9,700 or so distinct CDR3 sequences, 5.5% to 7% of them singletons, with roughly a tenth in the top ten. Source: lung tumor tissue, taken at surgery. These receptors all stem from a male donor with early-stage non-small cell lung cancer.

At least ten counts were recorded for this clonotype. This beta chain appears as a stray read in a library generated for alpha chains; its size is not informative. The V and J genes are TRBV20-1 and TRBJ1-1, with D maybe TRBD1 (5 bases). Germline-derived CDR1 and CDR2 are DFQATT and SNEGSKA (reference sequence). The CDR3 extends over 13 amino acids. Trimming removed 6 bases from V and 4 bases from J, with 15 bases in between. The CDR3 coding sequence is TGCAGTGCACCCGGGAGGGGCCCCACTGAAGCTTTCTTT. Its translation: CSAPGRGPTEAFF.

This clonotype was found many times. This beta chain is a stray read from a library made for alpha chains; its abundance is not meaningful. This chain joins TRBV20-1 and TRBJ2-5; 7 nucleotides line up with TRBD1. The CDR3 consists of 12 residues. Germline trimming cut 5 bases from V and 5 bases from J; bases unmatched to any gene: 5. Germline assignment: CDR1 DFQATT and CDR2 SNEGSKA (reference sequence). CDR3 coding DNA: TGCAGTGCTTCCCGACAGGGCGAGACCCAGTACTTC. Amino acids: CSASRQGETQYF.

This clonotype was recorded at least ten times. The library was prepared for alpha chains; this beta chain is a stray read, so its frequency means little. J is TRBJ2-1 and V is TRBV9, with a tentative D call TRBD1 (5 bases). The CDR3 consists of 15 residues. Germline V gene data show CDR1 as SGDLS and CDR2 as YYNGEE. Trimming removed 4 bases at V and 3 bases at J, with 14 bases between. CDR3 DNA: TGTGCCAGCAGCCTTCTAGGGGAAGACTACAATGAGCAGTTCTTC. Protein: CASSLLGEDYNEQFF.

This clonotype was counted ten times or more. Little can be read into the size of this beta chain, an off-target read in a library designed for alpha chains. The V and J genes are TRBV20-1 and TRBJ1-2, with D perhaps matching TRBD1 (6 bases). V was shortened by 4 bases and J by 5 bases, with 11 bases between the two germline ends. Germline V gene data show CDR1 as DFQATT and CDR2 as SNEGSKA (reference sequence). The CDR3 has 12 residues. The CDR3 coding sequence is TGCAGTGCTACAGGACAGACTTATGGCTACACCTTC. Its protein product is CSATGQTYGYTF.

In this sample, this clonotype turned up many times. This beta chain slipped into a library made for alpha chains as a stray read, so its size is not meaningful. J is TRBJ1-5 and V is TRBV10-2; TRBD1 matches at 9 bases. The V gene's germline CDR1 is WSHSY and CDR2 SAAADI. Losses at the gene ends were 10 bases for V and 3 bases for J; bases not matched to a gene: 13. The CDR3 loop spans 16 amino acids. CDR3 nucleotide sequence: TGCGCCACTCGCCGGAGGGGACAGGGAAACAATCAGCCCCAGCATTTT. Translated: CATRRRGQGNNQPQHF.

This clonotype was seen ten or more times. The junction departs from germline at one end; a sequencing error may be responsible. For a library built for alpha chains, this beta chain is a stray read; little rests on its size. In nucleotides, the CDR3 is TGTGCCAGCAGTTTCAGCGGCCCAGGGTACGCGTTC. This encodes CASSFSGPGYAF. V is TRBV12-3 or TRBV12-4 and J is TRBJ2-1; D is perhaps TRBD1 or TRBD2 (5 bases each). The CDR3 contains 12 residues.

This clonotype counts as medium-sized. This beta chain came through as a stray read in a library set up for alpha chains, and its size says little. This chain joins TRBV27 and TRBJ1-3; 10 bases align to TRBD1. V was pared by 5 bases and J by 0 bases, with 25 bases of the junction left unmatched. The CDR3 is 23 residues long. Germline V CDR1 and CDR2: MNHEY, SMNVEV (reference sequence). CDR3 sequence reads: CASSTYTPLPGQGIFDSGNTIYF. The CDR3, as DNA: TGTGCCAGCAGTACATACACGCCGCTACCGGGACAGGGGATCTTTGACTCTGGAAACACCATATATTTT.

This clonotype was detected ten times or more. Because this beta chain is a stray read in a library intended to capture alpha chains, its abundance should not be given much weight. V gene TRBV3-1 combines with J gene TRBJ1-1; D unresolved. The germline V gene encodes CDR1 LGHDT and CDR2 YNNKEL (reference sequence). The CDR3 covers 13 residues. Trimming took 4 bases from V and 1 from J, leaving 7 bases between them. Here the CDR3 DNA reads TGTGCCAGCAGCCCGGCCCCGAACACTGAAGCTTTCTTT. Translation: CASSPAPNTEAFF.

This clonotype was recorded many times. The size of this beta chain means little, since it is a stray read in a library made for alpha chains. This chain uses TRBV5-4 with TRBJ1-4; tentatively, D is TRBD1 (5 bases). This CDR3 region has 12 residues. Trimming cost V 0 bases and J 8 bases, with 5 bases left between them. Germline CDR1 is SGHNT and CDR2 is YYREEE (reference sequence). This CDR3 is CASSLGTEKLFF. CDR3 nucleotides: TGTGCCAGCAGCTTGGGGACAGAAAAACTGTTTTTT.

Regarding this clonotype: This beta chain is a stray read from a library made for alpha chains; its abundance is not meaningful. The chain links TRBV10-3 to TRBJ2-7; perhaps TRBD2 as D (6 bases). This CDR3 spans 13 amino acids. In germline, CDR1 is ENHRY, CDR2 SYGVKD. V was shortened by 10 bases and J by 6 bases, with 19 bases between the two germline ends. The CDR3 loop reads CATAPTEEGEQYF. The CDR3 DNA is TGTGCCACGGCGCCGACCGAGGAGGGCGAGCAGTACTTC.

This clonotype has a count of ten or more. Within a library made for alpha chains, this beta chain is off target, and its count is uninformative. The V call is TRBV29-1, the J call TRBJ1-4, with 7 bases that match TRBD1. Germline assignment: CDR1 SQVTM and CDR2 ANQGSEA. The CDR3 length is 12 residues. Losses at the gene ends were 4 bases for V and 8 bases for J; bases not matched to a gene: 4. CDR3 coding DNA: TGCAGCGTTGCGGGCAGGGGGGAAAAACTGTTTTTT. This sequence encodes CSVAGRGEKLFF.

Sample share makes this clonotype medium-sized. Little can be read into the size of this beta chain, an off-target read in a library designed for alpha chains. The chain is built from TRBV11-2 and TRBJ2-7; no clear D. CDR3 length: 15 residues. Germline V gene sequence: CDR1 SGHAT, CDR2 FQNNGV. Deletions cut 2 bases from V and 2 bases from J, with 13 bases between. As DNA, the CDR3 is TGTGCCAGCAGCTTAACCTACGGGCAGGCCTACGAGCAGTACGTC. Translated: CASSLTYGQAYEQYV.

This clonotype was seen at least ten times. This beta chain lies outside the target of a library built for alpha chains; its clone size means little. Here the CDR3 DNA reads TGTGCCAGCAGTCAGGGACGGTTGAACACTGAAGCTTTCTTT. Translation gives CASSQGRLNTEAFF. J is TRBJ1-1 and V is TRBV12-3 or TRBV12-4, with a weak D call TRBD1 (5 bases). The V end lost 5 bases, the J end lost 0 bases, and 10 bases lay between the germline ends. The CDR3 sequence is 14 residues long.

Sample share makes this clonotype medium-sized. This beta chain is off target for a library built for alpha chains, so its abundance means little. The V gene is TRBV6-2 or TRBV6-3, the J gene TRBJ1-2, with D possibly TRBD1 on 5 matching bases. CDR1 and CDR2 (germline): MNHEY, SVGEGT. Deletions cut 10 bases from V and 3 bases from J, with 18 bases between. This CDR3 has 14 amino acids. CDR3: CATNDRTSHYGYTF. CDR3 bases: TGTGCCACCAACGACAGAACTTCCCACTATGGCTACACCTTC.

This clonotype appeared many times. This beta chain is an unintended read in a library built for alpha chains; its size means little. The V and J genes are TRBV24-1 and TRBJ2-1, with TRBD2 as a possible D gene (5 bases). Germline V gene sequence: CDR1 KGHDR, CDR2 SFDVKD. The CDR3 covers 15 residues. The V end lost 9 bases, the J end lost 0 bases, and 14 bases lay between the germline ends. The CDR3 DNA reads as TGTGCCACCGAGGGTGGCGGAACCTCCTACAATGAGCAGTTCTTC. Amino acid sequence: CATEGGGTSYNEQFF.